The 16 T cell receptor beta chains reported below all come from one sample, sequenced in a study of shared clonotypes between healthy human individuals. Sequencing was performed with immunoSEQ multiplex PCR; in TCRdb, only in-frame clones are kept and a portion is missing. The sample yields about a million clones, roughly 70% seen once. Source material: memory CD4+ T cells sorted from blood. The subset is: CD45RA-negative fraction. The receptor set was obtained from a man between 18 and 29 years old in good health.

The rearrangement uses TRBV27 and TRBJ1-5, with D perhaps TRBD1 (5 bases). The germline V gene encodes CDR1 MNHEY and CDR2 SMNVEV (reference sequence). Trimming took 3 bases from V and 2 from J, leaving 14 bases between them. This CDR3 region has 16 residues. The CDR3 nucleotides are TGTGCCAGCAGTTTCTCCAGCCCGGGGGGCAATCAGCCCCAGCATTTT. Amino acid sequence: CASSFSSPGGNQPQHF.

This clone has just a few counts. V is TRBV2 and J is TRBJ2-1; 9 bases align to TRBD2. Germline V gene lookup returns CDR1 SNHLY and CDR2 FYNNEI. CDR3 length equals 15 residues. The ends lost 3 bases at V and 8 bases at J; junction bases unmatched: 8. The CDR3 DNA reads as TGTGCCAGCAGTGATTGGCTAGCGGGGAGGGATGAGCAGTTCTTC. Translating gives CASSDWLAGRDEQFF.

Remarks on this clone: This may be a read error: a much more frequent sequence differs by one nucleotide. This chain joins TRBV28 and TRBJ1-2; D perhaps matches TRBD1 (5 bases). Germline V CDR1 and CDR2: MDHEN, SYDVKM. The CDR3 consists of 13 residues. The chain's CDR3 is CASSDRGNYDYTF. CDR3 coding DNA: TGTGCCAGCAGCGACAGAGGGAACTATGACTACACCTTC.

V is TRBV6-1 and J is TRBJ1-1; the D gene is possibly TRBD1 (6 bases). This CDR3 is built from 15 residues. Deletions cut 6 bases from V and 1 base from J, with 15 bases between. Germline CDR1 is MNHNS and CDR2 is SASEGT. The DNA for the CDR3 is TGTGCCAGCAGGACGGGGGGCAGAAAGAACACTGAAGCTTTCTTT. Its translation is CASRTGGRKNTEAFF.

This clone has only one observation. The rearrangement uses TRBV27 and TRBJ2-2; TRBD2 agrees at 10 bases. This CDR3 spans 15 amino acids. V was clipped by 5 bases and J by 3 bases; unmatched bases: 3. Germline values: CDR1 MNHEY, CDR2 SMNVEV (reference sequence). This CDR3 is CASSRLAGYTGELFF. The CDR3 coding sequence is TGTGCCAGCAGTCGACTAGCGGGCTACACCGGGGAGCTGTTTTTT.

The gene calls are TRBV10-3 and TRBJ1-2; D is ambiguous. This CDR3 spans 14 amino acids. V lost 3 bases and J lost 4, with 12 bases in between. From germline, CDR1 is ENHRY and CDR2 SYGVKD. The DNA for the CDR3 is TGTGCCATCAGTGAATCCGGGATGGGCTATGGCTACACCTTC. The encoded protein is CAISESGMGYGYTF.

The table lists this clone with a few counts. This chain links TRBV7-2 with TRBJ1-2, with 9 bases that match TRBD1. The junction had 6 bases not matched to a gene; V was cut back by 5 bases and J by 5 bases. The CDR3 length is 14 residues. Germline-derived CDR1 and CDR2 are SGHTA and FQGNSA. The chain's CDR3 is CASSPGTGKYGYTF. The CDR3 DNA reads TGTGCCAGCAGCCCAGGGACAGGGAAGTATGGCTACACCTTC.

The CDR3 is CASSPKGTEGSYNSPLHF. DNA for the CDR3: TGTGCCAGCAGCCCGAAAGGGACCGAAGGCTCCTATAATTCACCCCTCCACTTT. V and J are TRBV5-5 and TRBJ1-6, with a weak D call TRBD1 (5 bases). The V end was cut by 4 bases, the J end by 0 bases, with 17 bases between. In germline, CDR1 is SGHKS, CDR2 YYEKEE (reference sequence). The CDR3 is 18 residues long.

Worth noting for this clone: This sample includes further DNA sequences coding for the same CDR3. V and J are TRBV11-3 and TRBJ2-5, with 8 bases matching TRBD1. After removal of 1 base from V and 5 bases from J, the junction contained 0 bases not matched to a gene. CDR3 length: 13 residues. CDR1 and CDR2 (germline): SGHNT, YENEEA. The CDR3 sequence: CASSLAGGETQYF. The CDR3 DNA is TGTGCCAGCAGCTTAGCAGGGGGCGAGACCCAGTACTTC.

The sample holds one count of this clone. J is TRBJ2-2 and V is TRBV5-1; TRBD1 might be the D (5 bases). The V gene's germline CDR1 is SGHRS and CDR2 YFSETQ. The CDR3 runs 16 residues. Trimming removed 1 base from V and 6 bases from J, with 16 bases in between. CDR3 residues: CASSLNRVRVAGELFF. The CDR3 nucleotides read TGCGCCAGCAGCTTGAATAGGGTCAGGGTAGCCGGGGAGCTGTTTTTT.

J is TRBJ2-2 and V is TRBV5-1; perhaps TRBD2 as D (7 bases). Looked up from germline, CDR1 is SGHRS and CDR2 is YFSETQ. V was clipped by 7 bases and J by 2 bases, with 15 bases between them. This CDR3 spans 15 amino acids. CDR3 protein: CASRLPGGNTGELFF. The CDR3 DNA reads TGCGCCAGCCGTCTACCGGGGGGCAACACCGGGGAGCTGTTTTTT.

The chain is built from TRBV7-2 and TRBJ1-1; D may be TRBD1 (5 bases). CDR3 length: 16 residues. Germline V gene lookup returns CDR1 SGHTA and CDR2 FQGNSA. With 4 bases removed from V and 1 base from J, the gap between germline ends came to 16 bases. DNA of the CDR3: TGTGCCAGCAGCTCTATATTTGGGGGGAGGAACACTGAAGCTTTCTTT. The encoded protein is CASSSIFGGRNTEAFF. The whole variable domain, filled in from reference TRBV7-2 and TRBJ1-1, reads GAGVSQSPSNKVTEKGKDVELRCDPISGHTALYWYRQSLGQGLEFLIYFQGNSAPDKSGLPSDRFSAERTGGSVSTLTIQRTQQEDSAVYLCASSSIFGGRNTEAFFGQGTRLTVV.

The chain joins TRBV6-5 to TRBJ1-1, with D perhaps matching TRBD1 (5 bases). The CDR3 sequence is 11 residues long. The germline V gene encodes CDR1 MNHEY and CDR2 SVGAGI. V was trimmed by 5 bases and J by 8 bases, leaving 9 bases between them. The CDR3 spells CASSARDEAFF. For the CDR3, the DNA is TGTGCCAGCAGTGCCCGGGACGAAGCTTTCTTT.

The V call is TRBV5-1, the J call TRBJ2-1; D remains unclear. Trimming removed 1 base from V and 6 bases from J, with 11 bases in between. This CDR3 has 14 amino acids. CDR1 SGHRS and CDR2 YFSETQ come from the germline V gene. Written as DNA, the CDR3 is TGCGCCAGCAGCTTGAGTCTAGGGATCAATGAGCAGTTCTTC. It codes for CASSLSLGINEQFF.

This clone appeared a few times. Written as DNA, the CDR3 is TGCGCCAGCGGATCAGGGTCATGGACTGAAGCTTTCTTT. Translated: CASGSGSWTEAFF. The chain carries TRBV5-1 and TRBJ1-1; weak D call: TRBD1 (5 bases). Germline lookup yields CDR1 SGHRS and CDR2 YFSETQ. The CDR3 is 13 amino acids. V lost 7 bases and J lost 5, with 15 bases in between.

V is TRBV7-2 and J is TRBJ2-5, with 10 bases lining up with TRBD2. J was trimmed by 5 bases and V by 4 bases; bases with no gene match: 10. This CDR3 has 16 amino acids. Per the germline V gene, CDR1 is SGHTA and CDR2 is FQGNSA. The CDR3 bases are TGTGCCAGCAGCTCTCAAGCGGGAGGGGAGAGGGAGACCCAGTACTTC. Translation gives CASSSQAGGERETQYF.